This T cell receptor beta chain appears in the sequencing data of a study of naive and memory T cell subsets. The CDR3 extends over 15 amino acids. Germline CDR1 reads MDHEN; CDR2 reads SYDVKM. V lost 10 bases and J lost 2, with 19 bases in between. Findings of the study overall: Over 90% of naive TCR sequences appeared only once after error correction, unlike memory subsets.

The count of this clonotype is one. The antigen is unknown. An equimolar mix of two oligonucleotides served as the beta constant-region primer for TRBC1 and TRBC2. TCRdb recomputed calls from the UMI-ligation and nested PCR reads with MiXCR, one row per CDR3 protein. The sample contains some 150,000 distinct CDR3 sequences, around 15% of which appear only once. The chain joins TRBV28 to TRBJ2-3; D possibly matches TRBD1 or TRBD2 (5 bases each). The sample comprised naive CD4+ T cells from blood. The clonotype was recovered from a human donor in good health. As DNA, the CDR3 is TGTGCCACCTTTCCAGGGACCATTTACACAGATACGCAGTATTTT. Residues: CATFPGTIYTDTQYF.